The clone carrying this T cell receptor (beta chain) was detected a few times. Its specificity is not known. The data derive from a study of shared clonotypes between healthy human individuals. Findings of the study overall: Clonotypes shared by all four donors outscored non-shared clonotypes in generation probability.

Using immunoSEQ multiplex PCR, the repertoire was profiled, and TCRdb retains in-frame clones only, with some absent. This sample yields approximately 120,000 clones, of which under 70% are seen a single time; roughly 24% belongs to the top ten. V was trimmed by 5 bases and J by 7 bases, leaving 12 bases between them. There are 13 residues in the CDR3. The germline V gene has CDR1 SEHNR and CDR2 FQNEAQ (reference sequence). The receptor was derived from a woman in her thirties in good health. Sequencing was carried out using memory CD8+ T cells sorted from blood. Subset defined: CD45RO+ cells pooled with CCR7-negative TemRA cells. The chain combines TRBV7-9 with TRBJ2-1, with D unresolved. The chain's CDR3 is CASSKPTTNEQFF. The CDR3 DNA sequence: TGTGCCAGCAGCAAACCGACCACGAATGAGCAGTTCTTC.